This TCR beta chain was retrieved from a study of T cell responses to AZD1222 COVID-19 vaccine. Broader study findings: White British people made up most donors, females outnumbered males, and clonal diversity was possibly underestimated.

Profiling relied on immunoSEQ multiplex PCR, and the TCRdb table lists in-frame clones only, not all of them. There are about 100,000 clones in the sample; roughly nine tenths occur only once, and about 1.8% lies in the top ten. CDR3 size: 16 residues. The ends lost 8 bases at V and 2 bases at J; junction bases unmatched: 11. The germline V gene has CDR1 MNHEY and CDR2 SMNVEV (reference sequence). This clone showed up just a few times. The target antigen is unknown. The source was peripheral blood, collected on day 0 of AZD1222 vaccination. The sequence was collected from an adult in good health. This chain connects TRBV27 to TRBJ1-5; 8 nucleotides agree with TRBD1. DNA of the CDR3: TGTGCCAGCGGATTCTCAGGGGGCAGAGGCAATCAGCCCCAGCATTTT. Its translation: CASGFSGGRGNQPQHF.